These T cell receptor beta chains were read from a single sample in a study of CD8 T cells in ankylosing spondylitis. Using its own MiXCR run on the 5' RACE reads, TCRdb lists one record per CDR3 protein. The table shows roughly 220,000 distinct CDR3 sequences, with about 10% occurring only once. Material for sequencing was blood, either unsorted or a sorted T cell fraction (not recorded which). The receptors were sampled from a male donor with ankylosing spondylitis or in good health (not recorded which). Both conserved end residues are part of each CDR3. D genes are given only for firm matches. Clone size, where shown, is once, few, many, or a class for clones that have expanded.

d_gene	j_gene	v_gene	abundance	CDR3aa	CDR3nt
-	TRBJ1-1	TRBV5-1	many	CASRTALLSSTEAFF	TGCGCCAGCAGGACAGCCTTACTCTCATCCACTGAAGCTTTCTTT
-	TRBJ2-7	TRBV4-2	many	CASSPQGSYEQYF	TGTGCCAGCAGCCCACAGGGTAGCTACGAGCAGTACTTC
-	TRBJ1-4	TRBV6-1	many	CASIERTVHNEKLFF	TGTGCCAGCATCGAACGGACGGTCCATAATGAAAAACTGTTTTTT
TRBD1	TRBJ2-5	TRBV28	many	CASSLRGTGIQETQYF	TGTGCCAGCAGTTTAAGAGGGACAGGGATCCAAGAGACCCAGTACTTC
TRBD2	TRBJ2-5	TRBV28	-	CASTFSGWETQYF	TGTGCCAGCACCTTTAGCGGGTGGGAGACCCAGTACTTC
-	TRBJ1-1	TRBV12-3/TRBV12-4	-	CASSLAEDTEAFF	TGTGCCAGCAGTTTAGCGGAGGACACTGAAGCTTTCTTT
TRBD2	TRBJ2-2	TRBV28	-	CASSFRLAGAGELFF	TGTGCCAGCAGTTTTAGACTAGCGGGGGCCGGGGAGCTGTTTTTT
-	TRBJ2-2	TRBV7-9	few	CAGAGRGAGELFF	TGTGCCGGAGCTGGGCGTGGTGCCGGGGAGCTGTTTTTT
-	TRBJ1-3	TRBV6-5	many	CASSYSGGSSGNTIYF	TGTGCCAGCAGTTACTCAGGGGGGAGCTCTGGAAACACCATATATTTT
TRBD1	TRBJ2-7	TRBV5-6	few	CASSFSGGTGYLEQYF	TGTGCCAGCAGCTTTTCTGGGGGGACAGGGTACCTCGAGCAGTACTTC